This T cell receptor (beta chain) is drawn from a study of chronic HIV infection and antiretroviral therapy (dated by TCRdb to 2015 to 2017). Receptors were amplified or captured by 5' RACE. Sequencing was performed on an Illumina MiSeq. Using fastp at Q25 and MiXCR, TCRdb reprocessed the public reads and kept productive beta chains. Rows are combined by CDR3 protein, so each entry shows the most common genes and DNA. In this sample the table shows 30,000 to 35,000 distinct CDR3 sequences, 7.5% to 10% of which occur a single time. The ten largest clones add up to more than 2% of the sample. From the cysteine up to the phenylalanine, the CDR3 has a length of 13 residues. The entry retains the CDR3 DNA only, 39 bases that are in frame from base 1. V drops 3 bases and J drops 1 base, leaving 7 bases in between. CDR1 and CDR2 are read off the germline V gene (reference sequence) as MNHEY and SMNVEV. Many counts were recorded for this clonotype. Its antigen remains undetermined. Base qualities are not at hand, and no much larger clone is one base apart.

The material sequenced was peripheral blood. The rearranged segments are TRBV27 and TRBJ2-7; possibly the D gene is TRBD2, per 5 matching bases. This receptor was identified in an adult who had HIV and had not received antiretroviral therapy, or was an uninfected healthy control (not recorded which). This receptor carries the CDR3 CASSFVASYEQYF. The DNA sequence is TGTGCCAGCAGTTTCGTAGCGTCCTACGAGCAGTACTTC.